One TCR beta chain is described in this entry. All enrollees were about 18 to 89 years old and from about two dozen US areas. Categorization into cohorts depended on clinical history that participants reported. This specimen belongs to a study of blood T cell repertoires in COVID-19. Study context: PBMCs, B-cell-depleted T cells, or T cells were the source of the cDNA or gDNA that made up the material.

In the original workflow: Counts of nucleated cells, estimated from reference gene primer amplification, were obtained. This table comes from immunoSEQ multiplex PCR, and its TCRdb copy is limited to in-frame clones, with some not included. V, J and clone size derive from that table, while D and trimming were established from the DNA sequence. The sample carries over 400,000 clones, roughly nine tenths recorded once. Sequenced material: PBMCs or T cells enriched from blood (not recorded which). The TCR comes from a woman in her sixties who had recovered from COVID-19.

The chain's CDR3 is CSVVGTSREAFF. The CDR3 DNA follows: TGCAGCGTCGTCGGGACAAGCCGTGAAGCTTTCTTT. The chain links TRBV29-1 to TRBJ1-1; the D gene is possibly TRBD1 (6 bases). This CDR3 is 12 amino acids long. V was cut by 6 bases and J by 7 bases, with 15 bases left in between. Germline assignment: CDR1 SQVTM and CDR2 ANQGSEA.